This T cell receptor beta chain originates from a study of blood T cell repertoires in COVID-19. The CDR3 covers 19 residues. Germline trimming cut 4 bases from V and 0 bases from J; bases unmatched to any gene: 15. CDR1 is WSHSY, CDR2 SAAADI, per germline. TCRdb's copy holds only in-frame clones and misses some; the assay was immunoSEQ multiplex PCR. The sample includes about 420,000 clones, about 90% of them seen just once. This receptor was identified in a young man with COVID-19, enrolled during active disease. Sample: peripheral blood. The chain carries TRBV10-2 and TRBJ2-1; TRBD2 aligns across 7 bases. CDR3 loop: CASSALTRGVVSSYNEQFF. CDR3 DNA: TGCGCCAGCAGTGCCCTAACCCGGGGGGTAGTGAGCTCCTACAATGAGCAGTTCTTC.